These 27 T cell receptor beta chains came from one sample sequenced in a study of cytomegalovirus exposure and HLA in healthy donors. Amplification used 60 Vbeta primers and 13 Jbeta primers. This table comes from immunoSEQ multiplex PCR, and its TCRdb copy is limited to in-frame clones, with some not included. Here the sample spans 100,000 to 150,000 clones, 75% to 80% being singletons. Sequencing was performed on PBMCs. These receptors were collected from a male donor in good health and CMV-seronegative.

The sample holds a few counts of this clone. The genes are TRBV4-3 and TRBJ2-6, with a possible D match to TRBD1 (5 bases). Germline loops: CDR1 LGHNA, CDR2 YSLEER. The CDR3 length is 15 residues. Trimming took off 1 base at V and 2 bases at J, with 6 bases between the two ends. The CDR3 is CASSQVTAGANVLTF. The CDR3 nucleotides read TGCGCCAGCAGCCAAGTGACAGCTGGGGCCAACGTCCTGACTTTC.

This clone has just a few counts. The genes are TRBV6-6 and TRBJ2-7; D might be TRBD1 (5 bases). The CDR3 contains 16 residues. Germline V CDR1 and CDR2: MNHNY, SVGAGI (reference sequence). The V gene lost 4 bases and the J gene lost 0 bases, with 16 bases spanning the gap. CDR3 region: CASSSSHRQSSYEQYF. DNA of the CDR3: TGTGCCAGCAGTTCCTCACACCGACAGTCCTCCTACGAGCAGTACTTC.

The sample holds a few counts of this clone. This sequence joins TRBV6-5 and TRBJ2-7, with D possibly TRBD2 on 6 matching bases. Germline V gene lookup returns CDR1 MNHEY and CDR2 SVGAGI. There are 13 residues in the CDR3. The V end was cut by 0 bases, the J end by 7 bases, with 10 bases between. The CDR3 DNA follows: TGTGCCAGCAGTTACTCGGAGGGGTGGGAGCAGTACTTC. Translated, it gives CASSYSEGWEQYF.

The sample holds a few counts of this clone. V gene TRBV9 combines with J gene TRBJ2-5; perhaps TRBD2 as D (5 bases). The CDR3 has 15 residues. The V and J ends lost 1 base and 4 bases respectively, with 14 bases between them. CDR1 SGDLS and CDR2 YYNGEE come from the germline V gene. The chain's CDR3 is CASSVSDSVGETQYF. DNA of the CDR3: TGTGCCAGCAGCGTATCAGATAGCGTTGGAGAGACCCAGTACTTC.

This chain's CDR3 is CASSLDQPYSNQPQHF. CDR3 DNA: TGTGCCAGCAGCTTAGATCAACCCTATAGCAATCAGCCCCAGCATTTT. The V gene is TRBV11-2, the J gene TRBJ1-5, with D unresolved. CDR3 length: 16 residues. Germline V gene data show CDR1 as SGHAT and CDR2 as FQNNGV. Trimming removed 0 bases at V and 0 bases at J, with 9 bases between.

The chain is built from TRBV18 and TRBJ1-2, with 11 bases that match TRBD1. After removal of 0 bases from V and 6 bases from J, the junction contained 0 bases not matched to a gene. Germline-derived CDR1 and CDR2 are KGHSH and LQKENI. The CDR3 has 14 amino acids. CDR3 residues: CASSPPDRGHGYTF. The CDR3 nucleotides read TGTGCCAGCTCACCACCGGACAGGGGGCATGGCTACACCTTC.

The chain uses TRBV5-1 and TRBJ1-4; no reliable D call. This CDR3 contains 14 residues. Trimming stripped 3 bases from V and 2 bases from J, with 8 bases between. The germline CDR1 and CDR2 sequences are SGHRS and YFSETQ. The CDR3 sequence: CASSSTETNEKLFF. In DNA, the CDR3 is TGCGCCAGCAGCTCCACGGAGACTAATGAAAAACTGTTTTTT.

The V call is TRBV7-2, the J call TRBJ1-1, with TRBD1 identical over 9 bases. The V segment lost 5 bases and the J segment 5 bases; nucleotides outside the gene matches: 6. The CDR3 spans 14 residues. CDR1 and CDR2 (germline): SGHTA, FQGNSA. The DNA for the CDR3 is TGTGCCAGCAGCATGGGACAGGGTCGGACTGAAGCTTTCTTT. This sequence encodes CASSMGQGRTEAFF. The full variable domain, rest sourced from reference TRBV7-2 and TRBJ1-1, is GAGVSQSPSNKVTEKGKDVELRCDPISGHTALYWYRQSLGQGLEFLIYFQGNSAPDKSGLPSDRFSAERTGGSVSTLTIQRTQQEDSAVYLCASSMGQGRTEAFFGQGTRLTVV.

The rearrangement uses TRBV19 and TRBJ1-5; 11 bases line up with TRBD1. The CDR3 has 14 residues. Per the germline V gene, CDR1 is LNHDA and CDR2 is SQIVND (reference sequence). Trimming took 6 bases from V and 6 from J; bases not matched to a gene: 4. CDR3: CASSMGQGGQPQHF. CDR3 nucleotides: TGTGCCAGTAGCATGGGACAGGGGGGTCAGCCCCAGCATTTT.

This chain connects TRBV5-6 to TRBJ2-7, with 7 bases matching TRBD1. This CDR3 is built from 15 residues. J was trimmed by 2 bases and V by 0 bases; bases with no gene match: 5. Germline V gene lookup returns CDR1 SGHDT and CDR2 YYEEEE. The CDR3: CASSLEDRFAYEQYF. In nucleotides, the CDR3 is TGTGCCAGCAGCTTGGAGGACAGGTTCGCCTACGAGCAGTACTTC. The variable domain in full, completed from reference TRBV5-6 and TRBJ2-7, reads DAGVTQSPTHLIKTRGQQVTLRCSPKSGHDTVSWYQQALGQGPQFIFQYYEEEERQRGNFPDRFSGHQFPNYSSELNVNALLLGDSALYLCASSLEDRFAYEQYFGPGTRLTVT.

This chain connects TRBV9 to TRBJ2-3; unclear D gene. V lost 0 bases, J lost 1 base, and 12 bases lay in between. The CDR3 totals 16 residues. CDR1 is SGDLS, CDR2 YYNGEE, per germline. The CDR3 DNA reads TGTGCCAGCAGCGTAGTAGGAAGTAGCCGCACAGATACGCAGTATTTT. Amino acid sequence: CASSVVGSSRTDTQYF. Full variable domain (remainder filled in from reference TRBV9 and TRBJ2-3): DSGVTQTPKHLITATGQRVTLRCSPRSGDLSVYWYQQSLDQGLQFLIQYYNGEERAKGNILERFSAQQFPDLHSELNLSSLELGDSALYFCASSVVGSSRTDTQYFGPGTRLTVL.

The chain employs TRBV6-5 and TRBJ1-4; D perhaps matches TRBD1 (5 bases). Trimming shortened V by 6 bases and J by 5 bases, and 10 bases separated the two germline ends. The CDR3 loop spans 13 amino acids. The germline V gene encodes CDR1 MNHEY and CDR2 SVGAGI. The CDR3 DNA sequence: TGTGCCAGCAGAAGGGGAGGGAATGAAAAACTGTTTTTT. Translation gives CASRRGGNEKLFF.

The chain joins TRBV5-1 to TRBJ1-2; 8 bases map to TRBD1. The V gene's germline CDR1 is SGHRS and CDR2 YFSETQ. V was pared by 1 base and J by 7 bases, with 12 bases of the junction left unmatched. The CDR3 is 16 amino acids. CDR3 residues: CASSLSDRDRRGGYTF. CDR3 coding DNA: TGCGCCAGCAGCTTGAGTGACCGGGACAGGAGAGGTGGCTACACCTTC.

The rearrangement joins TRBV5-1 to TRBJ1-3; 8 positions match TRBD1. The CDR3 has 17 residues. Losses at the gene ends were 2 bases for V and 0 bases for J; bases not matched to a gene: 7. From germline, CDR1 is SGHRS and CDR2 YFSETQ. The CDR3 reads CASSFQTGVSSGNTIYF. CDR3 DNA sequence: TGCGCCAGCAGCTTTCAGACAGGGGTCAGCTCTGGAAACACCATATATTTT.

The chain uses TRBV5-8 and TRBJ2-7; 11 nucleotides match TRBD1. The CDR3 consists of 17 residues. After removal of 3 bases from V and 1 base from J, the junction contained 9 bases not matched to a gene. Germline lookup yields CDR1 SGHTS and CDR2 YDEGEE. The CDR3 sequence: CASSWRPGQGGSYEQYF. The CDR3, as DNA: TGTGCCAGCAGCTGGCGCCCGGGACAGGGGGGATCCTACGAGCAGTACTTC.

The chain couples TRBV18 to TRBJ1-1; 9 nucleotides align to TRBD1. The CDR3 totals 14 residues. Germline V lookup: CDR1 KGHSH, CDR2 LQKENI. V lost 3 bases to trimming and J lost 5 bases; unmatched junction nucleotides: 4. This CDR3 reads CASSPRTGDTEAFF. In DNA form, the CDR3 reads TGTGCCAGCTCACCCCGGACAGGGGATACTGAAGCTTTCTTT.

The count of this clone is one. As DNA, the CDR3 is TGTGCCAGCAGAGGGACAGGTGGGATCGGGGAGCTGTTTTTT. This encodes CASRGTGGIGELFF. The chain couples TRBV7-9 to TRBJ2-2, with 8 bases identical to TRBD1. With 6 bases clipped from V and 7 bases from J, the junction kept 7 bases outside the gene matches. Germline V gene sequence: CDR1 SEHNR, CDR2 FQNEAQ (reference sequence). The CDR3 is 14 residues long.

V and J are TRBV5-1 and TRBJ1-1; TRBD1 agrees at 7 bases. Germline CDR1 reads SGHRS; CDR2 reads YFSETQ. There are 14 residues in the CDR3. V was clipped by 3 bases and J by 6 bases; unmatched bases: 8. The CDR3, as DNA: TGCGCCAGCAGCTCATCAGGGGGAATTGCTGAAGCTTTCTTT. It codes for CASSSSGGIAEAFF. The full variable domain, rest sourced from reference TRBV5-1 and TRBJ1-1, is KAGVTQTPRYLIKTRGQQVTLSCSPISGHRSVSWYQQTPGQGLQFLFEYFSETQRNKGNFPGRFSGRQFSNSRSEMNVSTLELGDSALYLCASSSSGGIAEAFFGQGTRLTVV.

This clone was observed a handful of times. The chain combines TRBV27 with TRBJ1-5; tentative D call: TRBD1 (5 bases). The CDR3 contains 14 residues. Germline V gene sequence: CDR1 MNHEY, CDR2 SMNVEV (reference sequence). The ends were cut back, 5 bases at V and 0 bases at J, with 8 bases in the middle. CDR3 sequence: CASSATGSNQPQHF. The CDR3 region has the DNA TGTGCCAGCAGTGCCACAGGTAGCAATCAGCCCCAGCATTTT.

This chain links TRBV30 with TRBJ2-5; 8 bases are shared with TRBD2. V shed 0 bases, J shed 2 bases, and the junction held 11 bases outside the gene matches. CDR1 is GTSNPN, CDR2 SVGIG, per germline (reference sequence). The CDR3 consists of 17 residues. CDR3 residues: CAWSVAYERGIQETQYF. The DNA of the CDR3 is TGTGCCTGGAGTGTAGCCTATGAGCGGGGGATTCAAGAGACCCAGTACTTC.

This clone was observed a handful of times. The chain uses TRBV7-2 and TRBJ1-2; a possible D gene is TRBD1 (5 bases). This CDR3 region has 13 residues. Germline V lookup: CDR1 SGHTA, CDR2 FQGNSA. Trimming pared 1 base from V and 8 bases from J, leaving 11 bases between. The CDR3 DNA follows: TGTGCCAGCAGCTTAGTTATGGGGCAAGGCTACACCTTC. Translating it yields CASSLVMGQGYTF.

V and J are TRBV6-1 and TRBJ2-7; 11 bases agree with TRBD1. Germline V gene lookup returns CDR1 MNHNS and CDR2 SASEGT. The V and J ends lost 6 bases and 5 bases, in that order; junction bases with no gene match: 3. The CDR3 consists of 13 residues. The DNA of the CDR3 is TGTGCCAGCAGGGACAGGGGGCTCCACGAGCAGTACTTC. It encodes CASRDRGLHEQYF.

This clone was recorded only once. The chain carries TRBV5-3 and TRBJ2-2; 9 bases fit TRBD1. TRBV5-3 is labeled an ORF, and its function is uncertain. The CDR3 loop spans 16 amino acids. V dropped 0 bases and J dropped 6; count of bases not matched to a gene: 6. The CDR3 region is CARSLEVRQGAGELFF. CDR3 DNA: TGTGCCAGAAGCTTGGAGGTGCGACAGGGGGCCGGGGAGCTGTTTTTT.

CDR3 region: CAWRSHVNTEAFF. CDR3 nucleotides: TGTGCCTGGAGATCACACGTTAACACTGAAGCTTTCTTT. This chain uses TRBV30 with TRBJ1-1; D unresolved. Per germline, CDR1 GTSNPN and CDR2 SVGIG (reference sequence). The CDR3 is 13 residues long. V lost 3 bases to trimming and J lost 2 bases, with 10 bases between them.

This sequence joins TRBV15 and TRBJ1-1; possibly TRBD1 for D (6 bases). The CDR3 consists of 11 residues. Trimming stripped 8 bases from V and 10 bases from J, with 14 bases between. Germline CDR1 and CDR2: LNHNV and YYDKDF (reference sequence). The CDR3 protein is CATSGARGAFF. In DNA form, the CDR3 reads TGTGCCACCTCAGGGGCCAGGGGAGCTTTCTTT.

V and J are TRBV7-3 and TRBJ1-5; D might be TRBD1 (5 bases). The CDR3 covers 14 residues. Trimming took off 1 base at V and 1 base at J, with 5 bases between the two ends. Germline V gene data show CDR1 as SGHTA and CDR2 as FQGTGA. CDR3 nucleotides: TGTGCCAGCAGCTTAAACAGGAGCAATCAGCCCCAGCATTTT. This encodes CASSLNRSNQPQHF.

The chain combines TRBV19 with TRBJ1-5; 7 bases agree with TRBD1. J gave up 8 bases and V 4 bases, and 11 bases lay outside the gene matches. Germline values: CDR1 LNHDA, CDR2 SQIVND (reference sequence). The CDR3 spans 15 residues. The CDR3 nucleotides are TGTGCCAGTAGTACATCAGGGGGGCCCAGGGAGCCCCAGCATTTT. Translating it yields CASSTSGGPREPQHF.